This T cell receptor beta chain stems from a study of T cells in Graves' hyperthyroidism and ophthalmopathy. Notes on the study in general: The model's output predicted ophthalmopathy at a median of roughly 6.9 months prior to onset. Stable hyperthyroidism was separated from ophthalmopathy by a model based on 13 V-J features.

As to this clonotype: Its antigen is unidentified. One base away lies a much larger clone, so this may be a sequencing read error.

Patients were excluded for uncontrolled infection, other autoimmune disease, pregnancy or lactation. The diagnostic basis comprised clinical symptoms, serum thyroxine and TRAb, thyroid ultrasound and orbital computed tomography. TCR beta CDR3 region amplification was performed from RNA transcripts. The TCR CDR3 first-round RT-PCR relied on the HTBI primer set. TCRdb reprocessed the multiplex PCR reads with MiXCR, giving one entry per CDR3 protein. The sample yields about 560,000 distinct CDR3 sequences, 35% to 55% seen once. The sequencing sample was made of peripheral blood or thyroid tissue (not recorded which). The receptor was isolated from a woman between 18 and 30 years old with Graves' hyperthyroidism.

CDR3 in DNA: TGTGCCATCAGTGGGGGACAGGGGATCATCTACGAGCAGTACTTC. Encoded protein: CAISGGQGIIYEQYF. V gene TRBV10-3 combines with J gene TRBJ2-7; 10 bases map to TRBD1. Trimming removed 4 bases from V and 3 bases from J; junction bases left unmatched: 6. Germline lookup yields CDR1 ENHRY and CDR2 SYGVKD. CDR3 size: 15 residues.